This T cell receptor beta chain is from a study of blood T cells in healthy people across ages. The germline V gene encodes CDR1 SGHTA and CDR2 FQGNSA. V was shortened by 5 bases and J by 8 bases, with 12 bases between the two germline ends. This CDR3 is 12 amino acids long. Only a few counts were recorded for this clonotype. The second PCR ran roughly 6 to 11 cycles with a sample-barcoded 5' primer and J-beta primers. Each CDR3 protein is one row after TCRdb ran MiXCR on the 5' RACE reads. The sample carries 1.2 million to 1.5 million distinct CDR3 sequences, around 55% recorded once. The sample comprised blood. The chain uses TRBV7-2 and TRBJ1-2, with D uncertain. This TCR derives from a man aged 18 to 30 in good health. The CDR3 is CASSTWAKGYTF. The DNA of the CDR3 is TGTGCCAGCAGCACCTGGGCGAAAGGCTACACCTTC.